This T cell receptor beta chain was sequenced in a study of identical twins. This clonotype was observed a few times. Its antigen is not known. Whole-study results and caveats: Findings came from cross-sectional statistics, without long-term follow-up of donors.

TCRdb itself ran the 5' RACE reads through MiXCR, one entry per CDR3 protein. The table lists some 1,700,000 distinct CDR3 sequences, around a third of them singletons. V dropped 6 bases and J dropped 5 bases, with 11 bases sitting between them. The CDR3 consists of 14 residues. This clonotype was sampled from a newborn girl in good health. This chain joins TRBV12-3 or TRBV12-4 and TRBJ1-6, with D uncertain. Material: cord blood. For the CDR3, the DNA is TGTGCCAGCAGCCACGGAGCTCATAATTCACCCCTCCACTTT. It is translated as CASSHGAHNSPLHF.